The rows below give T cell receptor beta chains drawn from one sample of a study of cytomegalovirus exposure and HLA in healthy donors. The assay was immunoSEQ multiplex PCR, and TCRdb's table has in-frame clones only and misses some. The repertoire consists of more than 95,000 clones, with roughly 81% occurring once and the leading ten covering about 1.1%. The sample was PBMCs. These receptors came from a woman aged 30 to 39 in good health and CMV-seronegative. Both conserved end residues are trimmed from each CDR3. The order of the fields is V gene, CDR3 length, CDR3 protein.

TRBV19 11 ASIERNTGELF
TRBV5-1 13 ASSLGGGPTDTQY
TRBV4-1 16 ASSQVRASGGVSETQY
TRBV6-1 12 ASSTGTLNTEAF
TRBV28 10 ASSLRSQPQH
TRBV27 14 ASSLSTSGAIDTQY
TRBV28 13 ASSTLSGSTTEQY
TRBV13 13 ASSLGQGGDTEAF
TRBV6-5 11 ASRTTGSTEAF
TRBV11-3 11 ASSTIGDNEQF
TRBV29-1 9 SVQGQGEQF
TRBV28 9 ASSSDSEQY
TRBV7-3 12 ASSFSGGPDEQF
TRBV27 13 ASSLSGTVQETQY
TRBV7-9 12 ASSLTGVNTEAF
TRBV7-7 15 ASSLRVGGGAGDEQF
TRBV11-2 11 ASSFSTGDTQY
TRBV5-6 14 ASSLRNRAVTGELF
TRBV7-6 14 ASSSPYTGGLNTIY
TRBV5-1 12 ASSLDSSTDTQY
TRBV4-3 15 ASSLPQYRVGGNTIY
TRBV11-2 12 ASSQRQGGYEQY
TRBV9 13 ASSVQGGTNEKLF
TRBV6-5 13 ASSYSGQGFSPLH
TRBV27 14 ASSSLVGGAYNEQF
TRBV5-6 14 ASSLYGSSGANVLT
TRBV28 11 ASSLVRRKDAF
TRBV9 13 ASSVDWASTGELF
TRBV6-5 12 ASSYGQGWHEQF
TRBV19 12 ASSIGDSSYEQY
TRBV29-1 10 SVERLAGTQY
TRBV7-2 15 ASSLGTSGVFSYEQY
TRBV11-1 14 ASSISGQVRNSPLH
TRBV30 13 AWSPTGGLNYGYT
TRBV5-8 12 ASSHGQGWETQY
TRBV11-2 16 ASRPLGLGGSGANVLT
TRBV4-1 11 ASSQAQGQPQH
TRBV6-5 10 ASGTGGYGYT
TRBV6-1 13 ASSAIRSSGNTIY
TRBV19 14 ASSGGLAEFSYEQY
TRBV29-1 11 SVGQMITDTQY
TRBV28 11 ASRLRGGSEAF
TRBV19 15 ASSIGTGEFGANVLT
TRBV20-1 9 SAQQNTEAF
TRBV5-6 15 ASSLGQGNFHTGELF
TRBV7-2 13 ASSPVTGLGREQY
TRBV5-1 13 ASSLEGTSNYGYT
TRBV9 13 ASSAGGGYSGELF
TRBV18 12 ASSTGWENQPQH
TRBV6-1 12 ASISGGAGQPQH
TRBV5-1 11 ASSFEADYEQY
TRBV2 12 ASGRVVSTGELF
TRBV6-5 12 ASSYSRGGYGYT
TRBV2 13 ASSGWGGPNQPQH
TRBV19 13 ASSKRGRENTEAF
TRBV6-1 13 ASENDRVINQPQH
TRBV19 14 ASSPWTSGHRETQY
TRBV6-1 12 ASSNGGAGNTIY
TRBV11-2 14 ASSYASVTNTGELF
TRBV30 11 AWSVFRSYGYT